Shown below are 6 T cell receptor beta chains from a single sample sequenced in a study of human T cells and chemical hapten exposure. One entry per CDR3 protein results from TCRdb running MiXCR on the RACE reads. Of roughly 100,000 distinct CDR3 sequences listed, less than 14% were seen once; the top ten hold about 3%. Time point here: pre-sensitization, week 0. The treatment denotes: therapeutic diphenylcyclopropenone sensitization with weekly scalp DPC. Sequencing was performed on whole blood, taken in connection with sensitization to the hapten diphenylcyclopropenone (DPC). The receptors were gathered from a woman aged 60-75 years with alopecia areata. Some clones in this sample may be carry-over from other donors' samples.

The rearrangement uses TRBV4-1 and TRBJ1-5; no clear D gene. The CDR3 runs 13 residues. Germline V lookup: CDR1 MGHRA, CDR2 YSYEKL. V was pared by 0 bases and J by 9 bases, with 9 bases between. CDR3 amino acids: CASSQEGGRPQHF. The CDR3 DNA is TGCGCCAGCAGCCAAGAAGGTGGGAGGCCCCAGCATTTT.

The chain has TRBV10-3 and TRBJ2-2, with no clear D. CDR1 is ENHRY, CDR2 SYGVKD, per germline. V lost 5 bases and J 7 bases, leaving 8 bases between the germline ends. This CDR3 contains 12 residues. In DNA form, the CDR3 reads TGTGCCATCAGTATCCGAAGCGGGGAGCTGTTTTTT. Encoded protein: CAISIRSGELFF.

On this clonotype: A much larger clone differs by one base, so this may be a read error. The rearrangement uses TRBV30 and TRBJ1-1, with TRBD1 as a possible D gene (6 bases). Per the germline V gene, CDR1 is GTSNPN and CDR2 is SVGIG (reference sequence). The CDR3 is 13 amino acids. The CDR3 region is CAWSSLRGSGASF. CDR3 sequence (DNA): TGTGCCTGGAGTTCCCTCCGGGGCTCAGGGGCTTCCTTT.

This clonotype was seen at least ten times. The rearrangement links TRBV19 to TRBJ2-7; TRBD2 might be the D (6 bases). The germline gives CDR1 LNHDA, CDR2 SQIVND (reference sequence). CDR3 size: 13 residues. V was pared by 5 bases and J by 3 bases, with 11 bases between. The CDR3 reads CASSREGLYEQYF. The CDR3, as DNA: TGTGCCAGTAGTCGAGAGGGACTCTACGAGCAGTACTTC.

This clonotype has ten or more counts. CDR3 sequence: CASSLELAGAANTGELFF. CDR3 in DNA: TGTGCCAGCAGCTTAGAACTAGCGGGGGCCGCGAACACCGGGGAGCTGTTTTTT. The V call is TRBV7-8, the J call TRBJ2-2; 11 bases fit TRBD2. This CDR3 has 18 amino acids. With V trimmed by 1 base and J by 0 bases, 4 bases remained unmatched. CDR1 is SGHVS, CDR2 FQNEAQ, per germline. The entire variable domain, with the rest obtained from reference TRBV7-8 and TRBJ2-2, is as follows: GAGVSQSPRYKVAKRGQDVALRCDPISGHVSLFWYQQALGQGPEFLTYFQNEAQLDKSGLPSDRFFAERPEGSVSTLKIQRTQQEDSAVYLCASSLELAGAANTGELFFGEGSRLTVL.

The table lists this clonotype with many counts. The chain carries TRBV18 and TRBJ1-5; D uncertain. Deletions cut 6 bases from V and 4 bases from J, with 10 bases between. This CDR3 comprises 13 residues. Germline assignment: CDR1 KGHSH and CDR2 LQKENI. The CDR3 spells CASSRLFNQPQHF. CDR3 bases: TGTGCCAGCTCGAGGCTTTTTAATCAGCCCCAGCATTTT. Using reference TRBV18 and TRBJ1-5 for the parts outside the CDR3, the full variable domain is NAGVMQNPRHLVRRRGQEARLRCSPMKGHSHVYWYRQLPEEGLKFMVYLQKENIIDESGMPKERFSAEFPKEGPSILRIQQVVRGDSAAYFCASSRLFNQPQHFGDGTRLSIL.